This is a list of T cell receptor beta chains from one sample in a study of T-cell memory formation after mild COVID-19. TCRdb fed the 5' RACE reads into MiXCR, producing one record per CDR3 protein. Among roughly 220,000 distinct CDR3 sequences listed, more than 8% were seen once. Sequences were obtained from PBMCs or a T cell subset sorted from them (not recorded which). The receptors were gathered from a man aged 18 to 29 who had mild COVID-19 (a few samples of this study predate the infection). Cell type and time point are not known. The CDR3 runs from the conserved cysteine through the conserved F or W. The order of the fields is D gene, V gene, J gene, clone size, CDR3 DNA, CDR3 protein. D genes are given only for firm matches. Expanded clones are given a class, and other clones once, few, many or no size at all.

D: TRBD2
V: TRBV12-3/TRBV12-4
J: TRBJ2-5
size: .
DNA: TGTGCCAGCAGGCTCGGGACTAGCGCCCAAGAGACCCAGTACTTC
CDR3: CASRLGTSAQETQYF

D: TRBD1
V: TRBV20-1
J: TRBJ2-5
size: many
DNA: TGCAGTGCTGGGGACAGGGTGGTTAAAGAGACCCAGTACTTC
CDR3: CSAGDRVVKETQYF

D: TRBD1
V: TRBV15
J: TRBJ1-5
size: few
DNA: TGTGCCACCAGCAGACCTCCGGGACAGGGGGCGGGACAGCCCCAGCATTTT
CDR3: CATSRPPGQGAGQPQHF

D: TRBD2
V: TRBV5-4
J: TRBJ2-5
size: .
DNA: TGTGCCAGCAGCGACCCGACTAGCGGAGGGGAGACCCAGTACTTC
CDR3: CASSDPTSGGETQYF

D: TRBD1
V: TRBV20-1
J: TRBJ1-1
size: many
DNA: TGCAGTGCCCCGACAGGGTTTGGCTCTGAAGCTTTCTTT
CDR3: CSAPTGFGSEAFF

D: .
V: TRBV7-9
J: TRBJ2-3
size: few
DNA: TGTGCCAGCAGCCAACACAACAGGGCCGCAGATACGCAGTATTTT
CDR3: CASSQHNRAADTQYF

D: TRBD1
V: TRBV10-2
J: TRBJ2-7
size: few
DNA: TGCGCCAGCAGTGGTTGGGACAGGGGGAAAGGCGAGCAGTACTTC
CDR3: CASSGWDRGKGEQYF

D: .
V: TRBV3-1
J: TRBJ2-3
size: .
DNA: TGTGCCAGCAGCCATTGGGTACTAGACACAGATACGCAGTATTTT
CDR3: CASSHWVLDTDTQYF

D: .
V: TRBV20-1
J: TRBJ1-1
size: few
DNA: TGCAGTGCTGCGAGGGGGGGAAACACTGAAGCTTTCTTT
CDR3: CSAARGGNTEAFF

D: .
V: TRBV7-8
J: TRBJ2-1
size: .
DNA: TGTGCCAGCAGCTTCGCACGGATAATTATAGATGAGCAGTTCTTC
CDR3: CASSFARIIIDEQFF

D: .
V: TRBV24-1
J: TRBJ2-2
size: .
DNA: TGTGCCACCATTTCAAGAACCGGGGAGCTGTTTTTT
CDR3: CATISRTGELFF

D: .
V: TRBV7-2
J: TRBJ1-4
size: many
DNA: TGTGCCAGCAGCTCCGTAGCAACTAATGAAAAACTGTTTTTT
CDR3: CASSSVATNEKLFF

D: .
V: TRBV7-3
J: TRBJ2-1
size: .
DNA: TGTGCCAGCAGCCCTTTAGGGGGCTACAATGAGCAGTTCTTC
CDR3: CASSPLGGYNEQFF

D: TRBD1
V: TRBV4-1
J: TRBJ1-5
size: .
DNA: TGCGCCAGCAGCCGAGGGGGCAGGGGGCGCGTTCTCGATCAGCCCCAGCATTTT
CDR3: CASSRGGRGRVLDQPQHF